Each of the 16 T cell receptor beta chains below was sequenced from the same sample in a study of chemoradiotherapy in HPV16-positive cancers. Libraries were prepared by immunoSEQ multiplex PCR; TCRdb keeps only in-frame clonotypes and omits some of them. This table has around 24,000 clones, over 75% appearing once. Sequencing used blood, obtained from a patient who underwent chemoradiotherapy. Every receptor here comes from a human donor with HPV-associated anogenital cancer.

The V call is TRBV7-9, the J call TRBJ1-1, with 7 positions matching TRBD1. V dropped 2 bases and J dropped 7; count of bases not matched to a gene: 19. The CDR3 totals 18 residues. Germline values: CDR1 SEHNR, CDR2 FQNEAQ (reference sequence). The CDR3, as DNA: TGTGCCAGCAGCTTACCCCCAGGGACAGCCCCGGGGAGCAGTGAAGCTTTCTTT. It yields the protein CASSLPPGTAPGSSEAFF.

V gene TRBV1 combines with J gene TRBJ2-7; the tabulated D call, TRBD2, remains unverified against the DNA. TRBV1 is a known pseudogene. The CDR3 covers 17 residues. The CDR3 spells CTSSQEMGLAEPYEQYF. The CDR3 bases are TGCACCAGCAGCCAAGAAATGGGGCTAGCGGAACCCTACGAGCAGTACTTC.

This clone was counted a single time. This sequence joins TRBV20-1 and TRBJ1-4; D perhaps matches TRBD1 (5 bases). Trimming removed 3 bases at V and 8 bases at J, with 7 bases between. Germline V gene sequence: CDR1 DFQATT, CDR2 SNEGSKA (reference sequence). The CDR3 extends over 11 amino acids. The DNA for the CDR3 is TGCAGTGCTAGCCGGGACGAAAAACTGTTTTTT. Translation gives CSASRDEKLFF.

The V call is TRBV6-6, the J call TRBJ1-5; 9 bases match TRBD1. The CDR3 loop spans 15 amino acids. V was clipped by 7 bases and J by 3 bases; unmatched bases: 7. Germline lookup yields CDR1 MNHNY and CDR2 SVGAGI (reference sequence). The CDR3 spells CASTSGTGYNQPQHF. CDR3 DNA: TGTGCCAGCACCTCCGGGACAGGGTACAATCAGCCCCAGCATTTT.

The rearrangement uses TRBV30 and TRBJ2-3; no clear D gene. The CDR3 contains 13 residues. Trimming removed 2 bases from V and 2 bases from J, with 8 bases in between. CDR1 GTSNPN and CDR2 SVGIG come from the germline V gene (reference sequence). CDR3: CAWSLGFTDTQYF. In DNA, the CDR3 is TGTGCCTGGAGTTTGGGGTTCACAGATACGCAGTATTTT.

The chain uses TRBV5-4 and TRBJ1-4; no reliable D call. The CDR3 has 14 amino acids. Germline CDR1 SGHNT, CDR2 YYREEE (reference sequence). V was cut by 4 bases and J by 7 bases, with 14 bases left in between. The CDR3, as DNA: TGTGCCAGCAGCCAAAACGACCCGACTGAAAAACTGTTTTTT. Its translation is CASSQNDPTEKLFF. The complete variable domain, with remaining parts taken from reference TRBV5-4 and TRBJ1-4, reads ETGVTQSPTHLIKTRGQQVTLRCSSQSGHNTVSWYQQALGQGPQFIFQYYREEENGRGNFPPRFSGLQFPNYSSELNVNALELDDSALYLCASSQNDPTEKLFFGSGTQLSVL.

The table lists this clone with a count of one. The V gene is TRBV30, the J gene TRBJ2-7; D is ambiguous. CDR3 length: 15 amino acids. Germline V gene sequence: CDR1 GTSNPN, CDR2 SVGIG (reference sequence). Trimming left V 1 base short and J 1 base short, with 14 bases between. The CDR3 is CAWSASAAGSYEQYF. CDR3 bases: TGTGCCTGGAGTGCCTCGGCGGCCGGATCCTACGAGCAGTACTTC. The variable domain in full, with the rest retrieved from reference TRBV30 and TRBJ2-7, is SQTIHQWPATLVQPVGSPLSLECTVEGTSNPNLYWYRQAAGRGLQLLFYSVGIGQISSEVPQNLSASRPQDRQFILSSKKLLLSDSGFYLCAWSASAAGSYEQYFGPGTRLTVT.

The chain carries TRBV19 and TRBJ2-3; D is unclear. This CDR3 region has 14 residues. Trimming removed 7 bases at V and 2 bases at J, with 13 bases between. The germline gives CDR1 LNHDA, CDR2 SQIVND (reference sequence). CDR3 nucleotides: TGTGCCAGTACGGCCACTGCCCTCACAGATACGCAGTATTTT. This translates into CASTATALTDTQYF.

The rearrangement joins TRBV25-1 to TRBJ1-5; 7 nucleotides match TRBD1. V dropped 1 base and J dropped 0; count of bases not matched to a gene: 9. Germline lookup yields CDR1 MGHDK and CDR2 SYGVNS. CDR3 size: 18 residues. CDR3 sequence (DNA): TGTGCCAGCAGTGAATCAAAGGAGGGGACAGATAGCAATCAGCCCCAGCATTTT. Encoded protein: CASSESKEGTDSNQPQHF.

CDR3 coding DNA: TGTGCTAGTGGTTTTTATGCAGGGGGCTTTTCCTACGAGCAGTACTTC. It specifies CASGFYAGGFSYEQYF. The gene calls are TRBV12-5 and TRBJ2-7, with 8 bases lining up with TRBD1. Germline V gene lookup returns CDR1 LGHNT and CDR2 FRNRAP. J was trimmed by 1 base and V by 3 bases; bases with no gene match: 8. The CDR3 length is 16 residues.

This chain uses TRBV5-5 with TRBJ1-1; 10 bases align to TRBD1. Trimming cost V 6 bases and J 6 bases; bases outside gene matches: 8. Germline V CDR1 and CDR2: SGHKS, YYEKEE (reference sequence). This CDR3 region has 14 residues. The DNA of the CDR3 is TGTGCCAGCATCCTGGGGACAGGGGTCGCTGAAGCTTTCTTT. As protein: CASILGTGVAEAFF.

Here the CDR3 reads CASSGGASGGQYEQYF. The CDR3, as DNA: TGTGCCAGCAGTGGTGGAGCTAGCGGGGGCCAGTACGAGCAGTACTTC. The chain links TRBV6-1 to TRBJ2-7, with 10 bases that match TRBD2. The CDR3 sequence is 16 residues long. The germline V gene encodes CDR1 MNHNS and CDR2 SASEGT. Trimming took 4 bases from V and 4 from J; bases not matched to a gene: 10.

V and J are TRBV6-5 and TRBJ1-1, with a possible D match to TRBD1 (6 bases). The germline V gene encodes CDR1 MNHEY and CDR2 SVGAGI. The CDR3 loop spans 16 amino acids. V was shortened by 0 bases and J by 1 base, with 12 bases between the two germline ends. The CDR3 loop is CASSYSRGTGNTEAFF. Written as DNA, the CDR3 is TGTGCCAGCAGTTACTCTAGGGGGACGGGGAACACTGAAGCTTTCTTT.

The CDR3 reads CASSQLDRRRTEAFF. In DNA form, the CDR3 reads TGTGCCAGCAGCCAATTGGACAGGAGGCGTACTGAAGCTTTCTTT. The chain joins TRBV16 to TRBJ1-1; TRBD1 aligns across 7 bases. The germline V gene encodes CDR1 KGHSY and CDR2 FQNENV. The CDR3 spans 15 residues. The J segment lost 5 bases and the V segment lost 1 base, leaving 7 bases of the junction unmatched.

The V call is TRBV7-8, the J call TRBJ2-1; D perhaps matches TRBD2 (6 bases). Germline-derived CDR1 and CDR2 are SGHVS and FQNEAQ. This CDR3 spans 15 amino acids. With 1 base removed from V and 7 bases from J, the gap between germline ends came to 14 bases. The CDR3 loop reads CASSLGLAKPNEQFF. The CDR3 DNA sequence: TGTGCCAGCAGCTTAGGGCTAGCGAAACCTAATGAGCAGTTCTTC.

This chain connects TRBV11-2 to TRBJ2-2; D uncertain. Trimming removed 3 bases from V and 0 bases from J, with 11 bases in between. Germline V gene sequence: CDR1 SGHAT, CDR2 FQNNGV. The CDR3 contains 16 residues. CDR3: CASSFRSQANTGELFF. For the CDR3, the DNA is TGTGCCAGCAGCTTCAGAAGCCAGGCGAACACCGGGGAGCTGTTTTTT.